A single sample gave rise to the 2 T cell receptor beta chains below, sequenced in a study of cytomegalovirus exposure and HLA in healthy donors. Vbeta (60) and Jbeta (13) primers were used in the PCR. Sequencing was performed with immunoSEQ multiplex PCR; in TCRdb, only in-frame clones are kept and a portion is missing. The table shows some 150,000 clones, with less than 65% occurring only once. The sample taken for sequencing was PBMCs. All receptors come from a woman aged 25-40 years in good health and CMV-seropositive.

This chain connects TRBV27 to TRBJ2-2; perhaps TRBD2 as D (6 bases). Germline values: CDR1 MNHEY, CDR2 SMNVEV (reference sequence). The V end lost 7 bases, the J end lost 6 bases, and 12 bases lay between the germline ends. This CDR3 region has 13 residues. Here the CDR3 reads CASTVGGAGELFF. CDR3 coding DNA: TGTGCCAGCACTGTGGGGGGAGCCGGGGAGCTGTTTTTT.

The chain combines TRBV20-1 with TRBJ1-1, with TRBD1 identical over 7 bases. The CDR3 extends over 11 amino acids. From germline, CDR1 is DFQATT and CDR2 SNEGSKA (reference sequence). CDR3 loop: CSADRAFEAFF. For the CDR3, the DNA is TGCAGCGCTGACAGGGCATTCGAAGCTTTCTTT.